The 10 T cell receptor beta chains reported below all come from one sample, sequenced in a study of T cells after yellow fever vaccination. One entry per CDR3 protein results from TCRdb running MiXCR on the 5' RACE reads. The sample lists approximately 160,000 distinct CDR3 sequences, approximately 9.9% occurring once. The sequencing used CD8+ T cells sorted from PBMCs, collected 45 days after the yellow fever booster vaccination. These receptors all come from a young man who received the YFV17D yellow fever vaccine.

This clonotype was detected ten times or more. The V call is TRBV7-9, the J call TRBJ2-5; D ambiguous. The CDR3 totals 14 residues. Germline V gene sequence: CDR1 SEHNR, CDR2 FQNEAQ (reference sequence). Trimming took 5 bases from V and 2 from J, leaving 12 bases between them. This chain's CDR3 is CASSPLWEQETQYF. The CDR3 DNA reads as TGTGCCAGCAGCCCCCTTTGGGAACAAGAGACCCAGTACTTC. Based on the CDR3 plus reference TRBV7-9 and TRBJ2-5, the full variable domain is DTGVSQNPRHKITKRGQNVTFRCDPISEHNRLYWYRQTLGQGPEFLTYFQNEAQLEKSRLLSDRFSAERPKGSFSTLEIQRTEQGDSAMYLCASSPLWEQETQYFGPGTRLLVL.

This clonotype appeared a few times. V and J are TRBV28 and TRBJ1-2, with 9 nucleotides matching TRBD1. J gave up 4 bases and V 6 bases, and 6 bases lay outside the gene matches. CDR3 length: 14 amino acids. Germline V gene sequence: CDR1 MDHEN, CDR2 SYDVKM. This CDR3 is CASRRTGDRYGYTF. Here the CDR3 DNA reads TGTGCCAGCAGAAGGACAGGGGATCGCTATGGCTACACCTTC.

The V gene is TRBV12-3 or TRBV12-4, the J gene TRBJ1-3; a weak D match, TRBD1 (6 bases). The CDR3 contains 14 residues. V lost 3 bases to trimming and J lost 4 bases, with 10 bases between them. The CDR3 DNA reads TGTGCCAGCAGTTTTTCAGGGGCAGGAAACACCATATATTTT. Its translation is CASSFSGAGNTIYF.

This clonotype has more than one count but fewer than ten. The CDR3 sequence: CASSLAGQGARETQYF. The CDR3 DNA is TGTGCCAGCAGCTTAGCCGGACAGGGGGCCCGGGAGACCCAGTACTTC. The rearrangement joins TRBV7-8 to TRBJ2-5, with 11 bases fitting TRBD1. The length of the CDR3 is 16 residues. Germline assignment: CDR1 SGHVS and CDR2 FQNEAQ. The V and J ends lost 0 bases and 5 bases, in that order; junction bases with no gene match: 5.

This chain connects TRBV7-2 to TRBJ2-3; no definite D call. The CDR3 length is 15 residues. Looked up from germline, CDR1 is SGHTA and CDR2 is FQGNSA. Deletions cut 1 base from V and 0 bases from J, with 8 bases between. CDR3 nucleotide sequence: TGTGCCAGCAGCTTAGTTAGCCTTAGCACAGATACGCAGTATTTT. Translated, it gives CASSLVSLSTDTQYF.

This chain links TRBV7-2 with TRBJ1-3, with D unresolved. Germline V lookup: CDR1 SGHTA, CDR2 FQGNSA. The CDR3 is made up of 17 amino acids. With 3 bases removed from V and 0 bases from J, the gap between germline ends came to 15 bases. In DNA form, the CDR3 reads TGTGCCAGCAGCTTTGATACTGGACTGATCTCTGGAAACACCATATATTTT. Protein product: CASSFDTGLISGNTIYF.

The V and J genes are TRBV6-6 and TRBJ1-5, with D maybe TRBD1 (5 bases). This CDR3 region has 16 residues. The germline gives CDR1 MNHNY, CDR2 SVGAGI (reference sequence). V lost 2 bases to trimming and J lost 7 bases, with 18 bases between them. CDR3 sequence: CASSYGGGEAVQPQHF. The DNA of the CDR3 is TGTGCCAGCAGTTACGGCGGGGGTGAGGCAGTCCAGCCCCAGCATTTT.

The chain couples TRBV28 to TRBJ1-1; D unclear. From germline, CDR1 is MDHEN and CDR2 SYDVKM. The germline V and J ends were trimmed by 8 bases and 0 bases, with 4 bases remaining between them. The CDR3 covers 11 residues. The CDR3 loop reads CASAVNTEAFF. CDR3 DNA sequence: TGTGCCAGCGCGGTGAACACTGAAGCTTTCTTT.

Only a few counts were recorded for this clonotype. In nucleotides, the CDR3 is TGTGCCAGCAGCTTAGTGCTAGCAGATACGCAGTATTTT. This translates into CASSLVLADTQYF. V usage is TRBV7-9 and J usage is TRBJ2-3; D remains unclear. CDR1 is SEHNR, CDR2 FQNEAQ, per germline (reference sequence). Trimming stripped 1 base from V and 4 bases from J, with 6 bases between. The CDR3 sequence is 13 residues long.

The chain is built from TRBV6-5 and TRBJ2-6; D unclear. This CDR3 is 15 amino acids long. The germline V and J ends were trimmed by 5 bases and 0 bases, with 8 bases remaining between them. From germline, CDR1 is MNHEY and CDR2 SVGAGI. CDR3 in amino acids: CASSEGTSGANVLTF. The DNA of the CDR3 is TGTGCCAGCAGTGAAGGTACCTCTGGGGCCAACGTCCTGACTTTC.